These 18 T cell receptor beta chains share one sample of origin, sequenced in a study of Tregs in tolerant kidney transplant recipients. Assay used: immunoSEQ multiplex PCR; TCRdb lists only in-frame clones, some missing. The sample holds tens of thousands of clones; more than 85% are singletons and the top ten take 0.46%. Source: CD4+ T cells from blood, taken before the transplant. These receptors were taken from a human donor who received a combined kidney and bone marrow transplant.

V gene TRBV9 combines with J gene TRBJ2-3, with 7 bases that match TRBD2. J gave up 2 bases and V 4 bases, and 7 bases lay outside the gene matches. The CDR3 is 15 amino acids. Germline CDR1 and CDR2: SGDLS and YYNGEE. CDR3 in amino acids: CASSPGLADTDTQYF. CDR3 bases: TGTGCCAGCAGCCCCGGGCTAGCGGACACAGATACGCAGTATTTT.

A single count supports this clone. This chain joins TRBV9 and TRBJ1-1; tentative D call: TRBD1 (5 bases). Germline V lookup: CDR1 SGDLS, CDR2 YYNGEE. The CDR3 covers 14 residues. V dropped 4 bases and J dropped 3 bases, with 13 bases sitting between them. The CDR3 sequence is CASSPNRGDTEAFF. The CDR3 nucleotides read TGTGCCAGCAGCCCAAACCGGGGGGACACTGAAGCTTTCTTT.

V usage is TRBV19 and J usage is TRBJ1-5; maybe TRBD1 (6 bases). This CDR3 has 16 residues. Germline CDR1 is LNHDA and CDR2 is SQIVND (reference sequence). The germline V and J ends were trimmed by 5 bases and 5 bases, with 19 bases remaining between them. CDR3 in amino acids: CASSSGRTGPHQPQHF. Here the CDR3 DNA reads TGTGCCAGTAGTTCTGGGAGAACAGGGCCCCATCAGCCCCAGCATTTT.

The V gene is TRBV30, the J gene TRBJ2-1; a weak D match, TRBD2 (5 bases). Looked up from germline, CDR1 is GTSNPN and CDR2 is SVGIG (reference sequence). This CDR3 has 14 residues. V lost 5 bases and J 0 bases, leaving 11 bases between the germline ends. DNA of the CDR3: TGTGCCTGGTTCGGGATAAGCTCCTACAATGAGCAGTTCTTC. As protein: CAWFGISSYNEQFF.

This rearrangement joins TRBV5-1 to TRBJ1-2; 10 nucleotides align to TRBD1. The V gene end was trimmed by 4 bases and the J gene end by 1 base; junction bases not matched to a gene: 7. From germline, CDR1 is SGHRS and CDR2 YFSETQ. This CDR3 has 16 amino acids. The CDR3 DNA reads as TGCGCCAGCAGCGTACTGGGACAGGGGAATAACTATGGCTACACCTTC. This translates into CASSVLGQGNNYGYTF.

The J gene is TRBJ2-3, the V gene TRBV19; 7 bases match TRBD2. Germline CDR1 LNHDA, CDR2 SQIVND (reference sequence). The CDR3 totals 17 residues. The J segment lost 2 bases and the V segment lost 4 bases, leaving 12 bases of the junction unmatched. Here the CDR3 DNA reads TGTGCCAGTAGTAAATTACTACTAGCGCCCCTCACAGATACGCAGTATTTT. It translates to CASSKLLLAPLTDTQYF.

CDR3 DNA sequence: TGTGCCAGCAGCGTAGGACAGGGAAACAATGAGCAGTTCTTC. Translated, it gives CASSVGQGNNEQFF. The rearrangement links TRBV9 to TRBJ2-1; 7 bases map to TRBD1. The CDR3 has 14 residues. Trimming cost V 0 bases and J 5 bases; bases outside gene matches: 2. Germline values: CDR1 SGDLS, CDR2 YYNGEE.

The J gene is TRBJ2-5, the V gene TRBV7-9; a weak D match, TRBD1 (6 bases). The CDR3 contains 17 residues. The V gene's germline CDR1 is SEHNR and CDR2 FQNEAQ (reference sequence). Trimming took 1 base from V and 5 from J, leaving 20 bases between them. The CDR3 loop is CASSLGSGRGWGETQYF. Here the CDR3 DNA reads TGTGCCAGCAGCTTAGGGTCGGGCAGGGGATGGGGTGAGACCCAGTACTTC.

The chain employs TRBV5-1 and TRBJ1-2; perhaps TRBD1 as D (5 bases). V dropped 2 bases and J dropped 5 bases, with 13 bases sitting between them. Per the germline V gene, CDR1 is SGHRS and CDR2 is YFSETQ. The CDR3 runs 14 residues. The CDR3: CASSFGRDVYGYTF. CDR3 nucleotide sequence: TGCGCCAGCAGCTTCGGCAGGGATGTGTATGGCTACACCTTC.

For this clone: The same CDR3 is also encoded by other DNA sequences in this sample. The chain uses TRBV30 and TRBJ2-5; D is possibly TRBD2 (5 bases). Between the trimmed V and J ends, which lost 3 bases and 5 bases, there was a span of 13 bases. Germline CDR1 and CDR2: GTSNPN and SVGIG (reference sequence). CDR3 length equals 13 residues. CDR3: CAWRLVGAETQYF. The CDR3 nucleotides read TGTGCCTGGAGACTGGTGGGAGCTGAGACCCAGTACTTC. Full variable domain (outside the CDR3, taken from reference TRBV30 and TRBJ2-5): SQTIHQWPATLVQPVGSPLSLECTVEGTSNPNLYWYRQAAGRGLQLLFYSVGIGQISSEVPQNLSASRPQDRQFILSSKKLLLSDSGFYLCAWRLVGAETQYFGPGTRLLVL.

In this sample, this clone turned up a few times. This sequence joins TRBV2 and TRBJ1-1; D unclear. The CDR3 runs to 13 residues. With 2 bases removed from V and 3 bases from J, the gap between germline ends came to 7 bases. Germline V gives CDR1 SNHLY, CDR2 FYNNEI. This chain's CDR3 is CASSEIGDTEAFF. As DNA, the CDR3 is TGTGCCAGCAGTGAAATCGGGGACACTGAAGCTTTCTTT.

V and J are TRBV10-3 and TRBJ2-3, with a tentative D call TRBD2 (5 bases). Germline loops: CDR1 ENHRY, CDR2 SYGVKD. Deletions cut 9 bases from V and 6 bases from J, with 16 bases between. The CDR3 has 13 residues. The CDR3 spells CAIRTPRGDTQYF. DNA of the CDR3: TGTGCCATACGGACTCCTCGGGGTGATACGCAGTATTTT.

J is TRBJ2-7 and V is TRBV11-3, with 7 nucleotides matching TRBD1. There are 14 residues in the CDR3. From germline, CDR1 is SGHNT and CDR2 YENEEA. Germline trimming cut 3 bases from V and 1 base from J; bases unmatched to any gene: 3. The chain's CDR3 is CASSLAGGSYEQYF. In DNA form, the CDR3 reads TGTGCCAGCAGCTTGGCAGGGGGTTCCTACGAGCAGTACTTC.

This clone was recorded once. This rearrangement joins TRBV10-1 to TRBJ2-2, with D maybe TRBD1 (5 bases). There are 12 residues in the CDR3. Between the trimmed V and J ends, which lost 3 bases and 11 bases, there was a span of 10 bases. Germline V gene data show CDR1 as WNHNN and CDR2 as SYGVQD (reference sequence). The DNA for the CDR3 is TGCGCCAGCAGTGACTTGGGGCGAGAGCTGTTTTTT. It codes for CASSDLGRELFF.

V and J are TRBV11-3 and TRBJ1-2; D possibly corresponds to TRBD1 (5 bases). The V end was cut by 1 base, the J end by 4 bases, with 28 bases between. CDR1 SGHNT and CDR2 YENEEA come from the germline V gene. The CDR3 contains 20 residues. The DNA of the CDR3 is TGTGCCAGCAGCTTAGTCTCCAGGGATCTCCATTACCAGAGGTCCTATGGCTACACCTTC. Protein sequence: CASSLVSRDLHYQRSYGYTF. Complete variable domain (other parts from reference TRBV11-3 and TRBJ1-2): EAGVVQSPRYKIIEKKQPVAFWCNPISGHNTLYWYLQNLGQGPELLIRYENEEAVDDSQLPKDRFSAERLKGVDSTLKIQPAELGDSAVYLCASSLVSRDLHYQRSYGYTFGSGTRLTVV.

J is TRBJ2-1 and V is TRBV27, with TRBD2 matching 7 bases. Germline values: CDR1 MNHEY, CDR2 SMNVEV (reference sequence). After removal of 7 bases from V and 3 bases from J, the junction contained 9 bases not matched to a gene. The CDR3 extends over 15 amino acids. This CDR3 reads CASNRREGLYNEQFF. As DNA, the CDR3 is TGTGCCAGCAATCGAAGGGAGGGCCTCTACAATGAGCAGTTCTTC.

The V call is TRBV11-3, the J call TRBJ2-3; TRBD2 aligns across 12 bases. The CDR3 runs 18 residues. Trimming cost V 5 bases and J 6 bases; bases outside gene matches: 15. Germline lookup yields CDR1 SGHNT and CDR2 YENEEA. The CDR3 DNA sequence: TGTGCCAGCAGCATGGGGGGACTAGCGGGTTTAAAAGGGGATACGCAGTATTTT. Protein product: CASSMGGLAGLKGDTQYF. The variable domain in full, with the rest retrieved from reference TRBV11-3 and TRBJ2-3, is EAGVVQSPRYKIIEKKQPVAFWCNPISGHNTLYWYLQNLGQGPELLIRYENEEAVDDSQLPKDRFSAERLKGVDSTLKIQPAELGDSAVYLCASSMGGLAGLKGDTQYFGPGTRLTVL.

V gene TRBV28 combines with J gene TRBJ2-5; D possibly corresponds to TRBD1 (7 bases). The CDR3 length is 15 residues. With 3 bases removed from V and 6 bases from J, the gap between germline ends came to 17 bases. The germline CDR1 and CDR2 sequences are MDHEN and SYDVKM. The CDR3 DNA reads TGTGCCAGCAGTTTTATGAGAGGGGGCGGGAAGACCCAGTACTTC. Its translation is CASSFMRGGGKTQYF.